The 17 T cell receptor beta chains below all came from one sample that was sequenced in a study of shared clonotypes between healthy human individuals. Profiling relied on immunoSEQ multiplex PCR, and the TCRdb table lists in-frame clones only, not all of them. The sample contains about 1 million clones, 60% to 80% of which appear only once. Source material: memory CD4+ T cells sorted from blood. Indicated subset: CD45RA-negative fraction. The receptor set was obtained from a man aged 18 to 30 in good health.

This chain joins TRBV11-2 and TRBJ2-5; perhaps TRBD1 as D (6 bases). The CDR3 covers 15 residues. The V end was cut by 5 bases, the J end by 0 bases, with 13 bases between. The germline CDR1 and CDR2 sequences are SGHAT and FQNNGV. The CDR3 DNA sequence: TGTGCCAGCAGCCCGCGACAGGACTACCAAGAGACCCAGTACTTC. Its translation: CASSPRQDYQETQYF.

This rearrangement joins TRBV29-1 to TRBJ2-3, with TRBD2 matching over 13 bases. Trimming removed 6 bases from V and 4 bases from J; junction bases left unmatched: 1. The germline gives CDR1 SQVTM, CDR2 ANQGSEA. The CDR3 runs 13 residues. The CDR3 reads CSVGLAGADTQYF. The CDR3 DNA follows: TGCAGCGTAGGACTAGCGGGAGCAGATACGCAGTATTTT.

V gene TRBV10-3 combines with J gene TRBJ2-6; no clear D. In germline, CDR1 is ENHRY, CDR2 SYGVKD. V dropped 5 bases and J dropped 0 bases, with 11 bases sitting between them. The CDR3 has 16 amino acids. The CDR3: CAISSDIVSGANVLTF. CDR3 DNA: TGTGCCATCAGTTCCGACATAGTCTCTGGGGCCAACGTCCTGACTTTC.

The gene calls are TRBV6-1 and TRBJ2-1; 8 nucleotides align to TRBD2. The CDR3 sequence is 15 residues long. Losses at the gene ends were 5 bases for V and 6 bases for J; bases not matched to a gene: 9. CDR1 is MNHNS and CDR2 is SASEGT in the germline V gene. CDR3 residues: CASSRKRENPNEQFF. The DNA of the CDR3 is TGTGCCAGCAGTCGGAAGCGGGAGAATCCCAATGAGCAGTTCTTC.

As regards this clone: This same CDR3 is encoded by further DNA sequences in the sample. The gene calls are TRBV7-8 and TRBJ2-7; no clear D gene. The CDR3 length is 11 residues. Looked up from germline, CDR1 is SGHVS and CDR2 is FQNEAQ. The V and J ends lost 4 bases and 5 bases respectively, with 6 bases between them. CDR3 residues: CASSSRDEQYF. The CDR3 DNA reads as TGTGCCAGCAGCTCAAGGGACGAGCAGTACTTC.

This chain links TRBV6-1 with TRBJ1-1; 12 bases agree with TRBD1. This CDR3 contains 14 residues. CDR1 and CDR2 (germline): MNHNS, SASEGT. V shed 6 bases, J shed 8 bases, and the junction held 7 bases outside the gene matches. This chain's CDR3 is CASSPGQGATEAFF. As DNA, the CDR3 is TGTGCCAGCAGCCCGGGACAGGGGGCAACGGAAGCTTTCTTT.

A note on this clone: It may be a read error: a sequence one base away is much more abundant. The identical CDR3 is also encoded by other nucleotide sequences in the sample. The rearrangement joins TRBV6-6 to TRBJ2-5; D remains ambiguous. With 4 bases removed from V and 5 bases from J, the gap between germline ends came to 5 bases. The CDR3 sequence is 11 residues long. Per germline, CDR1 MNHNY and CDR2 SVGAGI (reference sequence). CDR3 bases: TGTGCCAGCAGTTTACGGGAGACCCAGTACTTC. This sequence encodes CASSLRETQYF.

This clone was counted between two and nine times. The rearrangement links TRBV5-1 to TRBJ2-1; 7 nucleotides align to TRBD2. The germline CDR1 and CDR2 sequences are SGHRS and YFSETQ. V was clipped by 3 bases and J by 0 bases; unmatched bases: 6. This CDR3 region has 16 residues. The CDR3 nucleotides read TGCGCCAGCAGCTCTTCTGGGGGGGTCTCCTACAATGAGCAGTTCTTC. It yields the protein CASSSSGGVSYNEQFF.

The table lists this clone with a few counts. This rearrangement joins TRBV6-1 to TRBJ1-2, with TRBD1 identical over 7 bases. Germline V gives CDR1 MNHNS, CDR2 SASEGT. The J segment lost 1 base and the V segment lost 3 bases, leaving 5 bases of the junction unmatched. This CDR3 has 15 residues. This CDR3 reads CASSELTGNNYGYTF. Written as DNA, the CDR3 is TGTGCCAGCAGTGAGTTGACAGGGAATAACTATGGCTACACCTTC.

Note on this clone: This likely traces to a read error, being one base from a far larger clone. The rearrangement links TRBV28 to TRBJ1-2, with 7 bases fitting TRBD1. The CDR3 is 15 amino acids. Per the germline V gene, CDR1 is MDHEN and CDR2 is SYDVKM. CDR3 protein: CTSRPTTGDGYGYTF. CDR3 coding DNA: TGTACCAGCAGACCAACCACAGGGGATGGCTATGGCTACACCTTC.

Concerning this clone itself: Other DNA sequences in the same sample also yield this CDR3. The chain uses TRBV2 and TRBJ2-2; D may be TRBD2 (5 bases). Trimming left V 6 bases short and J 5 bases short, with 10 bases between. Germline-derived CDR1 and CDR2 are SNHLY and FYNNEI. The CDR3 runs to 13 residues. The CDR3 loop reads CASRLTGTGELFF. CDR3 nucleotide sequence: TGTGCCAGCAGGCTTACGGGGACCGGGGAGCTGTTTTTT.

The rearrangement joins TRBV4-1 to TRBJ2-3; 8 bases map to TRBD1. The J segment lost 7 bases and the V segment lost 4 bases, leaving 10 bases of the junction unmatched. Germline loops: CDR1 MGHRA, CDR2 YSYEKL. This CDR3 is built from 15 residues. Here the CDR3 reads CASSPGQEGINTQYF. The CDR3 DNA sequence: TGCGCCAGCAGCCCGGGACAGGAGGGGATAAATACGCAGTATTTT.

This clone has just a few counts. J is TRBJ2-2 and V is TRBV6-1; D ambiguous. This CDR3 spans 17 amino acids. V was pared by 0 bases and J by 0 bases, with 11 bases between. Per the germline V gene, CDR1 is MNHNS and CDR2 is SASEGT. The CDR3 DNA follows: TGTGCCAGCAGTGAAGCGCTTAGGACCGCGAACACCGGGGAGCTGTTTTTT. Its translation: CASSEALRTANTGELFF.

This sequence joins TRBV18 and TRBJ1-6, with 7 bases lining up with TRBD1. Germline V gene lookup returns CDR1 KGHSH and CDR2 LQKENI. The CDR3 spans 15 residues. Unmatched junction bases numbered 6, after V lost 3 bases and J lost 7 bases. The CDR3 sequence is CASSPRDSLNSPLHF. CDR3 bases: TGTGCCAGCTCACCCCGGGACAGCCTGAATTCACCCCTCCACTTT.

The chain uses TRBV5-4 and TRBJ1-2, with 8 bases identical to TRBD1. The CDR3 has 14 residues. V shed 5 bases and J 0 bases; nucleotides not matched to a gene: 3. Germline lookup yields CDR1 SGHNT and CDR2 YYREEE (reference sequence). The CDR3 sequence: CASRPDRANYGYTF. CDR3 sequence (DNA): TGTGCCAGCAGACCGGACAGGGCTAACTATGGCTACACCTTC.

The chain carries TRBV10-2 and TRBJ1-1; D gene ambiguous. V was shortened by 6 bases and J by 1 base, with 6 bases between the two germline ends. The CDR3 runs 12 residues. From germline, CDR1 is WSHSY and CDR2 SAAADI. The CDR3 DNA is TGCGCCAGCAGCCTTCGGAACACTGAAGCTTTCTTT. It yields the protein CASSLRNTEAFF.

This clone was seen a few times. V is TRBV11-2 and J is TRBJ1-1; perhaps TRBD1 as D (5 bases). The V gene's germline CDR1 is SGHAT and CDR2 FQNNGV. There are 12 residues in the CDR3. V lost 1 base to trimming and J lost 10 bases, with 10 bases between them. The CDR3 loop reads CASSLVGRGAFF. The CDR3 DNA is TGTGCCAGCAGCTTAGTAGGGAGGGGAGCTTTCTTT.